This record looks at one T cell receptor beta chain sequence and its context. The target antigen is unknown. The data belong to a study of T cells after posttransplantation cyclophosphamide. Study outcomes and limitations: Recipient CMV seropositivity and CMV reactivation strongly tracked TRB clonality. Tissue-infiltrating T cells from skin or gut overlapped little with blood T cells. Donor CD8+ memory clones often dominated recipient blood repertoires at later times.

On the day of bone marrow donation, the related graft donor provided peripheral blood. The assay was immunoSEQ multiplex PCR, and TCRdb's table has in-frame clones only and misses some. This sample has 47,000 or so clones, with roughly 92% found just once. The receptor comes from a woman between 50 and 59 years old in good health and a related stem cell transplant donor. Specimen: PBMCs.

The CDR3 loop is CASRQGLANTGELFF. CDR3 nucleotides: TGCGCCAGCAGACAGGGGCTCGCGAACACCGGGGAGCTGTTTTTT. The chain uses TRBV10-1 and TRBJ2-2; 7 nucleotides line up with TRBD1. V lost 6 bases and J lost 0; bases outside the gene matches: 4. The CDR3 runs to 15 residues. CDR1 is WNHNN, CDR2 SYGVQD, per germline (reference sequence).